This passage covers 22 T cell receptor beta chains from one sample sequenced in a study of response to subunit inactivated influenza vaccine. One entry per CDR3 protein, called by TCRdb with MiXCR from the RT-PCR reads. The profile shows 300,000 to 350,000 distinct CDR3 sequences, roughly 20% of them singletons. Source: PBMCs from blood, taken less than 22 months after vaccination. These TCRs come from a man aged 45 to 75 who received an inactivated influenza vaccine.

This clonotype appeared many times. The rearrangement joins TRBV7-8 to TRBJ2-1; 8 nucleotides match TRBD2. This CDR3 spans 16 amino acids. The germline V gene encodes CDR1 SGHVS and CDR2 FQNEAQ. J was trimmed by 6 bases and V by 5 bases; bases with no gene match: 12. The CDR3 here is CASSPALREGPNEQFF. The CDR3 DNA follows: TGTGCCAGCAGCCCGGCCCTCCGGGAGGGCCCCAATGAGCAGTTCTTC.

This chain links TRBV2 with TRBJ2-2, with 8 bases aligning to TRBD2. Germline CDR1 reads SNHLY; CDR2 reads FYNNEI. V trimming: 3 bases; J trimming: 3 bases; junction bases outside the gene matches: 9. The CDR3 has 17 amino acids. The CDR3 DNA reads TGTGCCAGCAGTGACCCGGGAGGGCCGATACACACCGGGGAGCTGTTTTTT. Amino acid sequence: CASSDPGGPIHTGELFF.

Remarks on this clonotype: Germline and junction disagree at one end, which may indicate a read error. The rearrangement links TRBV5-1 to TRBJ1-2; D perhaps matches TRBD1 (5 bases). In germline, CDR1 is SGHRS, CDR2 YFSETQ. CDR3 length: 15 residues. In DNA, the CDR3 is TGCGCCAGCAGCATAATGGTCGGGACGGACTATGGCTATACCTTC. As protein: CASSIMVGTDYGYTF.

This clonotype was seen more than once but under ten times. The J gene is TRBJ2-7, the V gene TRBV2; the D is unclear. Between the trimmed V and J ends, which lost 1 base and 0 bases, there was a span of 10 bases. Germline CDR1 reads SNHLY; CDR2 reads FYNNEI. CDR3 length: 15 amino acids. The CDR3: CASSEGALSSYEQYF. The CDR3 DNA is TGTGCCAGCAGTGAAGGCGCTTTAAGCTCCTACGAGCAGTACTTC.

Many counts were recorded for this clonotype. The chain recombines TRBV12-3 or TRBV12-4 with TRBJ1-2; D not certain. The CDR3 is 13 residues long. The V end was cut by 3 bases, the J end by 4 bases, with 9 bases between. The CDR3 coding sequence is TGTGCCAGCAGTTTGTCTTCGACCTATGGCTACACCTTC. It yields the protein CASSLSSTYGYTF.

V gene TRBV5-1 combines with J gene TRBJ1-1; TRBD1 might be the D (6 bases). CDR1 and CDR2 from the germline V gene are SGHRS and YFSETQ. The CDR3 length is 15 residues. V was shortened by 2 bases and J by 5 bases, with 16 bases between the two germline ends. CDR3: CASSFSTGLETEAFF. CDR3 nucleotides: TGCGCCAGCAGCTTCTCCACAGGGTTGGAAACTGAAGCTTTCTTT.

This chain links TRBV5-4 with TRBJ2-2, with a weak D call TRBD2 (5 bases). The CDR3 length is 15 residues. The germline V gene has CDR1 SGHNT and CDR2 YYREEE (reference sequence). Trimming took 2 bases from V and 2 from J, leaving 10 bases between them. CDR3 bases: TGTGCCAGCAGCTTCCCAGGACTCAACACCGGGGAGCTGTTTTTT. This gives the protein CASSFPGLNTGELFF.

This clonotype was recorded a few times. This chain links TRBV6-2 or TRBV6-3 with TRBJ2-2; D is possibly TRBD1 or TRBD2 (5 bases each). Trimming removed 7 bases at V and 6 bases at J, with 15 bases between. The CDR3 covers 14 residues. The germline CDR1 and CDR2 sequences are MNHEY and SVGEGT. The CDR3 spells CASNGAPRAGELFF. CDR3 in DNA: TGTGCCAGCAACGGGGCCCCGAGGGCCGGGGAGCTGTTTTTT.

In its sample, this clonotype was seen many times. This rearrangement joins TRBV29-1 to TRBJ1-2; D ambiguous. CDR1 SQVTM and CDR2 ANQGSEA come from the germline V gene. The CDR3 extends over 10 amino acids. V was cut by 4 bases and J by 8 bases, with 8 bases left in between. The CDR3 DNA reads as TGCAGCGTTGGGGAGTACGGCTACACCTTC. Encoded protein: CSVGEYGYTF.

This clonotype was picked up many times. The V gene is TRBV20-1, the J gene TRBJ1-2, with unresolved D. Germline V gene sequence: CDR1 DFQATT, CDR2 SNEGSKA (reference sequence). The CDR3 runs to 14 residues. V dropped 0 bases and J dropped 4 bases, with 12 bases sitting between them. The CDR3 nucleotides read TGCAGTGCTAGAGATCCGGGATTTAGCTATGGCTACACCTTC. It specifies CSARDPGFSYGYTF.

The gene calls are TRBV7-6 and TRBJ2-1; no definite D call. Trimming removed 4 bases at V and 8 bases at J, with 21 bases between. The CDR3 is 16 residues long. Germline CDR1 SGHVS, CDR2 FNYEAQ. CDR3: CASSSAPPRQGHEQFF. The CDR3 bases are TGTGCCAGCAGCTCGGCCCCTCCTAGGCAAGGGCATGAGCAGTTCTTC.

J is TRBJ1-1 and V is TRBV5-1, with D maybe TRBD1 (6 bases). Germline V gene data show CDR1 as SGHRS and CDR2 as YFSETQ. V lost 3 bases and J lost 3, with 21 bases in between. The CDR3 length is 17 residues. The CDR3 DNA sequence: TGCGCCAGCAGCTCATCAGGGGAATCCCGGGGGGACACTGAAGCTTTCTTT. Translating gives CASSSSGESRGDTEAFF.

This clonotype showed up just a few times. This sequence joins TRBV18 and TRBJ2-7; D unresolved. The CDR3 covers 11 residues. The V and J ends lost 8 bases and 5 bases respectively, with 10 bases between them. Looked up from germline, CDR1 is KGHSH and CDR2 is LQKENI. The CDR3 DNA follows: TGTGCCAGCCGGACGGCCCACGAGCAGTACTTC. Its translation: CASRTAHEQYF.

V is TRBV18 and J is TRBJ1-6, with 7 positions matching TRBD1. Germline V CDR1 and CDR2: KGHSH, LQKENI. J gave up 6 bases and V 2 bases, and 13 bases lay outside the gene matches. The CDR3 contains 18 residues. CDR3 coding DNA: TGTGCCAGCTCACCAAATAGTTTGCGGACAGGCGCTAATTCACCCCTCCACTTT. Protein: CASSPNSLRTGANSPLHF.

V usage is TRBV6-2 or TRBV6-3 and J usage is TRBJ1-1; D is perhaps TRBD1 (6 bases). V lost 7 bases and J lost 8, with 20 bases in between. Germline V gene sequence: CDR1 MNHEY, CDR2 SVGEGT. The CDR3 is 14 amino acids. The chain's CDR3 is CASTFASGGEEAFF. The CDR3 DNA reads as TGTGCCAGCACTTTTGCCTCCGGGGGCGAGGAAGCTTTCTTT.

The chain couples TRBV7-2 to TRBJ1-2; D perhaps matches TRBD1 (5 bases). The CDR3 is 17 amino acids. Trimming left V 8 bases short and J 4 bases short, with 26 bases between. The germline gives CDR1 SGHTA, CDR2 FQGNSA. The CDR3 sequence is CASGKIRDGQVGYGYTF. The CDR3 nucleotides read TGTGCCAGCGGCAAAATACGGGACGGGCAGGTCGGCTATGGCTACACCTTC.

This clonotype has ten or more counts. J is TRBJ1-3 and V is TRBV6-1; D call uncertain. Germline assignment: CDR1 MNHNS and CDR2 SASEGT. This CDR3 comprises 14 residues. The V end lost 7 bases, the J end lost 1 base, and 11 bases lay between the germline ends. CDR3 in DNA: TGTGCCAGCACTGAGGGCCATTCTGGAAACACCATATATTTT. It specifies CASTEGHSGNTIYF.

The chain couples TRBV21-1 to TRBJ2-7; TRBD1 was called by the table and not checked on the DNA. TRBV21-1 has pseudogene status. The CDR3 loop spans 16 amino acids. CDR3 bases: TGTGCCAGCAGCAAAGAACGGGACAGATACTTCTACGAGCAGTACTTC. Translation: CASSKERDRYFYEQYF.

The rearrangement joins TRBV5-1 to TRBJ2-1, with D perhaps matching TRBD1 or TRBD2 (5 bases each). The CDR3 totals 16 residues. In germline, CDR1 is SGHRS, CDR2 YFSETQ. V lost 4 bases and J lost 2, with 16 bases in between. The chain's CDR3 is CASSAGARSTYNEQFF. The DNA of the CDR3 is TGCGCCAGCAGCGCCGGGGCTAGGTCGACCTACAATGAGCAGTTCTTC.

This clonotype was seen a handful of times. The chain couples TRBV4-3 to TRBJ1-6, with a possible D match to TRBD1 (6 bases). Looked up from germline, CDR1 is LGHNA and CDR2 is YSLEER. CDR3 size: 17 residues. V dropped 0 bases and J dropped 5 bases, with 14 bases sitting between them. The CDR3 loop reads CASSQDVGTLNNSPLHF. The DNA of the CDR3 is TGCGCCAGCAGCCAAGATGTCGGGACACTGAATAATTCACCCCTCCACTTT.

The chain carries TRBV30 and TRBJ1-2, with D perhaps TRBD1 (6 bases). The CDR3 spans 13 residues. The ends were cut back, 2 bases at V and 8 bases at J, with 15 bases in the middle. Looked up from germline, CDR1 is GTSNPN and CDR2 is SVGIG (reference sequence). This CDR3 reads CAWSPSGAGGYTF. CDR3 sequence (DNA): TGTGCCTGGAGTCCATCGGGGGCGGGAGGCTACACCTTC.

CDR3 region: CSVQPGQQTDTQYF. For the CDR3, the DNA is TGCAGCGTCCAGCCGGGACAGCAAACAGATACGCAGTATTTT. The gene calls are TRBV29-1 and TRBJ2-3, with 7 bases that match TRBD1. CDR1 and CDR2 from the germline V gene are SQVTM and ANQGSEA. The CDR3 runs to 14 residues. With V trimmed by 6 bases and J by 3 bases, 9 bases remained unmatched.